Below are 11 T cell receptor beta chains sequenced from a single sample in a study of cytomegalovirus exposure and HLA in healthy donors. Use of 60 Vbeta and 13 Jbeta primers characterized the PCR. Profiling relied on immunoSEQ multiplex PCR, and the TCRdb table lists in-frame clones only, not all of them. Recorded for this sample: around 75,000 clones. Material for sequencing was PBMCs. The source of these receptors is a man over 45 in good health and CMV-seropositive.

The chain carries TRBV7-8 and TRBJ2-7; maybe TRBD2 (6 bases). The CDR3 consists of 15 residues. The germline V and J ends were trimmed by 5 bases and 0 bases, with 14 bases remaining between them. CDR1 SGHVS and CDR2 FQNEAQ come from the germline V gene. The CDR3 region has the DNA TGTGCCAGCAGCCCATACCGAGCGGGCTCCTACGAGCAGTACTTC. Its translation is CASSPYRAGSYEQYF.

This chain links TRBV28 with TRBJ2-7, with 11 bases aligning to TRBD2. Germline values: CDR1 MDHEN, CDR2 SYDVKM. V shed 6 bases and J 4 bases; nucleotides not matched to a gene: 5. The CDR3 length is 14 residues. The CDR3 sequence is CASSVLAGVYEQYF. CDR3 DNA: TGTGCCAGCAGCGTACTAGCGGGAGTTTACGAGCAGTACTTC.

V usage is TRBV6-1 and J usage is TRBJ2-5; D possibly corresponds to TRBD1 (6 bases). This CDR3 has 14 residues. Germline values: CDR1 MNHNS, CDR2 SASEGT. The V end was cut by 7 bases, the J end by 2 bases, with 14 bases between. As DNA, the CDR3 is TGTGCCAGCACGGTTATAGGACAGCAAGAGACCCAGTACTTC. This codes for CASTVIGQQETQYF.

The chain links TRBV7-2 to TRBJ2-1; 10 bases map to TRBD2. CDR3 size: 16 residues. J lost 1 base, V lost 2 bases, and 2 bases had no gene match. Germline assignment: CDR1 SGHTA and CDR2 FQGNSA. The CDR3 region is CASSLLAGESYNEQFF. In DNA, the CDR3 is TGTGCCAGCAGCTTACTAGCGGGAGAGTCCTACAATGAGCAGTTCTTC. The whole variable domain, remainder taken from reference TRBV7-2 and TRBJ2-1, is GAGVSQSPSNKVTEKGKDVELRCDPISGHTALYWYRQSLGQGLEFLIYFQGNSAPDKSGLPSDRFSAERTGGSVSTLTIQRTQQEDSAVYLCASSLLAGESYNEQFFGPGTRLTVL.

The chain combines TRBV9 with TRBJ1-3; the D gene is possibly TRBD1 (6 bases). Trimming took off 0 bases at V and 3 bases at J, with 16 bases between the two ends. The CDR3 is 17 residues long. The germline V gene encodes CDR1 SGDLS and CDR2 YYNGEE. The CDR3 is CASSVEGGRGSGNTIYF. The CDR3 bases are TGTGCCAGCAGCGTAGAAGGAGGCAGGGGAAGTGGAAACACCATATATTTT.

The genes are TRBV18 and TRBJ1-2; maybe TRBD1 (6 bases). This CDR3 comprises 14 residues. V lost 2 bases to trimming and J lost 1 base, with 8 bases between them. Germline lookup yields CDR1 KGHSH and CDR2 LQKENI. The CDR3 sequence: CASSPGRGNYGYTF. The CDR3 nucleotides read TGTGCCAGCTCACCAGGCAGGGGTAACTATGGCTACACCTTC.

CDR3 DNA: TGTGCCAGCAGCCGTGGACTAGCGGAGGCCTACAATGAGCAGTTCTTC. The encoded protein is CASSRGLAEAYNEQFF. This chain links TRBV7-9 with TRBJ2-1; the match to TRBD2 covers 10 bases. Germline assignment: CDR1 SEHNR and CDR2 FQNEAQ (reference sequence). The ends lost 5 bases at V and 2 bases at J; junction bases unmatched: 6. The CDR3 is 16 amino acids.

This chain uses TRBV18 with TRBJ2-1; TRBD2 matches 11 bases. Germline V CDR1 and CDR2: KGHSH, LQKENI. CDR3 length equals 16 residues. V dropped 6 bases and J dropped 7; count of bases not matched to a gene: 11. The CDR3 sequence is CASSPGTSGTRNEQFF. The CDR3 DNA sequence: TGTGCCAGCTCCCCCGGGACTAGCGGTACAAGGAATGAGCAGTTCTTC.

The CDR3 region has the DNA TGTGCCAGCAGTGCGACAGGGCCCCGTTATGGGGCTTTCTTT. Its translation is CASSATGPRYGAFF. The V gene is TRBV6-1, the J gene TRBJ1-1, with 7 bases aligning to TRBD1. The V gene end was trimmed by 4 bases and the J gene end by 11 bases; junction bases not matched to a gene: 13. Germline CDR1 and CDR2: MNHNS and SASEGT. The CDR3 has 14 residues.

The gene calls are TRBV29-1 and TRBJ1-2, with a tentative D call TRBD1 (5 bases). The CDR3 runs 12 residues. V lost 7 bases and J lost 7, with 16 bases in between. Per the germline V gene, CDR1 is SQVTM and CDR2 is ANQGSEA. For the CDR3, the DNA is TGCAGCGCAATGACTTCGGACACTGGCTACACCTTC. Translating it yields CSAMTSDTGYTF.

The chain has TRBV4-2 and TRBJ2-3, with 8 bases aligning to TRBD2. After removal of 1 base from V and 0 bases from J, the junction contained 12 bases not matched to a gene. The V gene's germline CDR1 is LGHNA and CDR2 YNFKEQ. This CDR3 comprises 19 residues. The CDR3 DNA reads TGTGCCAGCAGCCAAGCAAAGATCTTAGCGGGACCTAGCACAGATACGCAGTATTTT. It specifies CASSQAKILAGPSTDTQYF.